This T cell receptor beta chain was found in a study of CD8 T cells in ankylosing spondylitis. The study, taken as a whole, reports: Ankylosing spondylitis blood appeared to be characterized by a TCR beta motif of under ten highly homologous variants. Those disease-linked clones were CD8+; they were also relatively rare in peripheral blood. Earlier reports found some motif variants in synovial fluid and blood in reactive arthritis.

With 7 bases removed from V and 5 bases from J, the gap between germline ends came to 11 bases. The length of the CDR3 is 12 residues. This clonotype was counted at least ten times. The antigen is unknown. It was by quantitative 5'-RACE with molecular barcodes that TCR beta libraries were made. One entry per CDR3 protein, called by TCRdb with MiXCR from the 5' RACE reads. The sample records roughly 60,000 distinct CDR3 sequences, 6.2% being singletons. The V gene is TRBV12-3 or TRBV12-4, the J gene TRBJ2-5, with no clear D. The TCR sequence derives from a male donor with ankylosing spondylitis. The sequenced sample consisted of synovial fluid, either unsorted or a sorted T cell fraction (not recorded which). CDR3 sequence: CASTEFGETQYF. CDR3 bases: TGTGCCAGCACCGAATTCGGCGAGACCCAGTACTTC.